This is a list of T cell receptor beta chains from one sample in a study of blood T cell repertoires in COVID-19. The method was immunoSEQ multiplex PCR; TCRdb's version includes in-frame clones alone and lacks a portion of them. Among 100,000 or so clones listed, 84% were seen once. Specimen: peripheral blood. All receptors come from a man in his 70s with active or convalescent COVID-19. Each CDR3 is given with its conserved first and last residue. Fields, in order: D gene, clone size, J gene, V gene, CDR3 DNA, CDR3 protein. A D gene is named only where the DNA matches it firmly. Expanded clones get a size class; other rows say once, few or many, or leave the size out.

d_call: -; clone_size: -; j_call: TRBJ1-1; v_call: TRBV2; cdr3_nt: TGTGCCAGCGGAGGTAGCGGTACTGAAGCTTTCTTT; cdr3_aa: CASGGSGTEAFF
d_call: TRBD2; clone_size: -; j_call: TRBJ2-1; v_call: TRBV6-6; cdr3_nt: TGTGCCAGCAGCCGTCCCCGCGGGGGGTTAGACAATGAGCAGTTCTTC; cdr3_aa: CASSRPRGGLDNEQFF
d_call: -; clone_size: -; j_call: TRBJ2-7; v_call: TRBV4-2; cdr3_nt: TGTGCCAGCAGCCCCTTAGGGGGGGACGAGCAGTACTTC; cdr3_aa: CASSPLGGDEQYF
d_call: -; clone_size: -; j_call: TRBJ1-3; v_call: TRBV28; cdr3_nt: TGTGCCACCTACTCTGGAAACACCATATATTTT; cdr3_aa: CATYSGNTIYF
d_call: -; clone_size: -; j_call: TRBJ1-4; v_call: TRBV28; cdr3_nt: TGTGCCAGCAGCCTCGTGGCAAGGGGAGGTGAAAAACTGTTTTTT; cdr3_aa: CASSLVARGGEKLFF
d_call: TRBD1; clone_size: -; j_call: TRBJ1-2; v_call: TRBV9; cdr3_nt: TGTGCCAGCACCACCGGGACAGGGGCATTGGTAGGTTACACCTTC; cdr3_aa: CASTTGTGALVGYTF
d_call: -; clone_size: -; j_call: TRBJ2-1; v_call: TRBV29-1; cdr3_nt: TGCAGCGTTCCTCGGCGGGCAGGGGGGTCCCATGAGCAGTTCTTC; cdr3_aa: CSVPRRAGGSHEQFF
d_call: TRBD1; clone_size: -; j_call: TRBJ2-3; v_call: TRBV6-4; cdr3_nt: TGTGCCAGCAGTGACCACCGGGACAGGGCCACAGATACGCAGTATTTT; cdr3_aa: CASSDHRDRATDTQYF
d_call: TRBD1; clone_size: -; j_call: TRBJ1-5; v_call: TRBV2; cdr3_nt: TGTGCCAGCAAGTCAGGGGGCTCGAATCAGCCCCAGCATTTT; cdr3_aa: CASKSGGSNQPQHF
d_call: TRBD1; clone_size: -; j_call: TRBJ1-2; v_call: TRBV15; cdr3_nt: TGTGCCACCAGCAGAGTGGGACAGGAGCTTAACTATGGCTACACCTTC; cdr3_aa: CATSRVGQELNYGYTF
d_call: TRBD2; clone_size: -; j_call: TRBJ2-5; v_call: TRBV27; cdr3_nt: TGTGCCAGCAAGCGGGGGGACCAAGAGACCCAGTACTTC; cdr3_aa: CASKRGDQETQYF
d_call: -; clone_size: -; j_call: TRBJ2-1; v_call: TRBV7-2; cdr3_nt: TGTGCCAGCAGCTTAGCGCAGGGCAATGAGCAGTTCTTC; cdr3_aa: CASSLAQGNEQFF
d_call: TRBD1; clone_size: -; j_call: TRBJ2-2; v_call: TRBV18; cdr3_nt: TGTGCCAGCTCACCGATACAGGGGACGACCGGGGAGCTGTTTTTT; cdr3_aa: CASSPIQGTTGELFF
d_call: TRBD1; clone_size: -; j_call: TRBJ2-3; v_call: TRBV28; cdr3_nt: TGTGCCAGCAGTGGATTCGACAGGGGAACAGATACGCAGTATTTT; cdr3_aa: CASSGFDRGTDTQYF
d_call: TRBD1; clone_size: -; j_call: TRBJ2-2; v_call: TRBV2; cdr3_nt: TGTGCCAGCTCGATGGGACAGGTCTCCGGGGAGCTGTTTTTT; cdr3_aa: CASSMGQVSGELFF
d_call: TRBD2; clone_size: -; j_call: TRBJ2-1; v_call: TRBV6-4; cdr3_nt: TGTGCCAGCAGTACGCTAGCGGGGGGGCTGAATGAGCAGTTCTTC; cdr3_aa: CASSTLAGGLNEQFF
d_call: -; clone_size: -; j_call: TRBJ1-2; v_call: TRBV28; cdr3_nt: TGTGCCAGCAGCACCCCCGGGACACAGATTCGTGGCTACACCTTC; cdr3_aa: CASSTPGTQIRGYTF
d_call: -; clone_size: once; j_call: TRBJ1-1; v_call: TRBV12-3/TRBV12-4; cdr3_nt: TGTGCCAGCACCGAGCAGGGTCGCACTGAAGCTTTCTTT; cdr3_aa: CASTEQGRTEAFF
d_call: -; clone_size: -; j_call: TRBJ2-1; v_call: TRBV19; cdr3_nt: TGTGCCAGTAGTATCCCCCGCTCCCGGTTATATGAGCAGTTCTTC; cdr3_aa: CASSIPRSRLYEQFF
d_call: -; clone_size: -; j_call: TRBJ1-1; v_call: TRBV19; cdr3_nt: TGTGCCAGTAGTACTCAGGGGTGGACTGAAGCTTTCTTT; cdr3_aa: CASSTQGWTEAFF
d_call: TRBD1; clone_size: once; j_call: TRBJ1-1; v_call: TRBV5-1; cdr3_nt: TGCGCCAGCAGCTTGGGTGGACAGGGGGACACTGAAGCTTTCTTT; cdr3_aa: CASSLGGQGDTEAFF
d_call: -; clone_size: -; j_call: TRBJ1-2; v_call: TRBV5-6; cdr3_nt: TGTGCCAGCAGCTTGGGCGGGCCAAGTCGCAAGGGCTACACCTTC; cdr3_aa: CASSLGGPSRKGYTF
d_call: TRBD1; clone_size: few; j_call: TRBJ1-1; v_call: TRBV5-5; cdr3_nt: TGTGCCAGCAGCTTGAGGACAGGGGGCGCGACTGAAGCTTTCTTT; cdr3_aa: CASSLRTGGATEAFF
d_call: -; clone_size: -; j_call: TRBJ1-4; v_call: TRBV7-2; cdr3_nt: TGTGCCAGCAGCTTAGAGGGGGAAAAACTGTTTTTT; cdr3_aa: CASSLEGEKLFF
d_call: -; clone_size: -; j_call: TRBJ2-6; v_call: TRBV7-8; cdr3_nt: TGTGCCAGCAGCTTTTTTAGACAGTCCTCTGGGGCCAACGTCCTGACTTTC; cdr3_aa: CASSFFRQSSGANVLTF
d_call: -; clone_size: -; j_call: TRBJ2-1; v_call: TRBV6-5; cdr3_nt: TGTGCCAGCAGGGCAGGGCCTTCCTACAATGAGCAGTTCTTC; cdr3_aa: CASRAGPSYNEQFF
d_call: -; clone_size: once; j_call: TRBJ1-1; v_call: TRBV30; cdr3_nt: TGTGCCTGGAGTCCGCGGGGGCGGGGGATGAACACTGAAGCTTTCTTT; cdr3_aa: CAWSPRGRGMNTEAFF
d_call: TRBD1; clone_size: -; j_call: TRBJ2-2; v_call: TRBV9; cdr3_nt: TGTGCCAGCAGCGTTCCTCCGGGACAGGGTAGTTCCGGGGAGCTGTTTTTT; cdr3_aa: CASSVPPGQGSSGELFF
d_call: TRBD1; clone_size: -; j_call: TRBJ2-7; v_call: TRBV6-5; cdr3_nt: TGTGCCAGCATGGGACAGGCCTCCTACGAGCAGTACTTC; cdr3_aa: CASMGQASYEQYF
d_call: -; clone_size: -; j_call: TRBJ1-1; v_call: TRBV6-6; cdr3_nt: TGTGCCAGCAGTTACCCGGGGGAGGGGGAAGCTTTCTTT; cdr3_aa: CASSYPGEGEAFF
d_call: TRBD2; clone_size: -; j_call: TRBJ2-7; v_call: TRBV5-5; cdr3_nt: TGTGCCAGCAGCTATAGCGGGGCCCCTTACGAGCAGTACTTC; cdr3_aa: CASSYSGAPYEQYF
d_call: -; clone_size: -; j_call: TRBJ1-2; v_call: TRBV6-5; cdr3_nt: TGTGCCAGCAGTTACGAGCGAAACTATGGCTACACCTTC; cdr3_aa: CASSYERNYGYTF
d_call: TRBD1; clone_size: -; j_call: TRBJ2-7; v_call: TRBV18; cdr3_nt: TGTGCCAGCTCAGCTCCGGGACAGGGCTACTACGAGCAGTACTTC; cdr3_aa: CASSAPGQGYYEQYF
d_call: -; clone_size: -; j_call: TRBJ1-1; v_call: TRBV29-1; cdr3_nt: TGCAGCGTTTTTCAGGGTCTTGGCACTGAAGCTTTCTTT; cdr3_aa: CSVFQGLGTEAFF
d_call: -; clone_size: -; j_call: TRBJ1-2; v_call: TRBV28; cdr3_nt: TGTGCCAGCAGTTCAACACTCAAGGGGGAAGGCTACACCTTC; cdr3_aa: CASSSTLKGEGYTF
d_call: TRBD2; clone_size: once; j_call: TRBJ2-1; v_call: TRBV5-1; cdr3_nt: TGCGCCAGCAGCCGGAGGACTAGCGGGGGCCCAACTCTATACAATGAGCAGTTCTTC; cdr3_aa: CASSRRTSGGPTLYNEQFF
d_call: -; clone_size: -; j_call: TRBJ1-2; v_call: TRBV5-1; cdr3_nt: TGCGCCAGCAGCTTGTCTAGGGACTCGCAGGGTAACTATGGCTACACCTTC; cdr3_aa: CASSLSRDSQGNYGYTF
d_call: -; clone_size: -; j_call: TRBJ1-6; v_call: TRBV11-1; cdr3_nt: TGTGCCAGCAGCTCTTCCCTGAGAGGACAAGTCCCCCTCCACTTT; cdr3_aa: CASSSSLRGQVPLHF
d_call: TRBD1; clone_size: -; j_call: TRBJ1-5; v_call: TRBV7-2; cdr3_nt: TGTGCCAGCAGCCGACAGGGAAATCAGCCCCAGCATTTT; cdr3_aa: CASSRQGNQPQHF
d_call: -; clone_size: -; j_call: TRBJ2-7; v_call: TRBV9; cdr3_nt: TGTGCCAGCAGCGTAGGCGGCGGTCCGGAGCAGTACTTC; cdr3_aa: CASSVGGGPEQYF
d_call: TRBD1; clone_size: once; j_call: TRBJ1-2; v_call: TRBV14; cdr3_nt: TGTGCCAGCAGCGAGAAAGACAGGGGTTGGGTCTATGGCTACACCTTC; cdr3_aa: CASSEKDRGWVYGYTF
d_call: TRBD2; clone_size: -; j_call: TRBJ2-1; v_call: TRBV29-1; cdr3_nt: TGCAGCGTTGAGCCACTAGCGGGGGCAGGCCGGGAGCAGTTCTTC; cdr3_aa: CSVEPLAGAGREQFF
d_call: -; clone_size: once; j_call: TRBJ2-3; v_call: TRBV6-2/TRBV6-3; cdr3_nt: TGTGCCAGCAGTACCCCACAGGGACCCACAGATACGCAGTATTTT; cdr3_aa: CASSTPQGPTDTQYF
d_call: -; clone_size: once; j_call: TRBJ2-5; v_call: TRBV19; cdr3_nt: TGTGCCAGTAAGCCCGACGGGGAGCTCTCGCAGTACTTC; cdr3_aa: CASKPDGELSQYF
d_call: -; clone_size: -; j_call: TRBJ1-1; v_call: TRBV5-1; cdr3_nt: TGCGCCAGCAGCTTGTCTCCGCGACAGGCCACTGAAGCTTTCTTT; cdr3_aa: CASSLSPRQATEAFF
d_call: TRBD1; clone_size: -; j_call: TRBJ1-2; v_call: TRBV19; cdr3_nt: TGTGCCAGTAGAGGGGAATCGACAGGGATCTATGGCTACACCTTC; cdr3_aa: CASRGESTGIYGYTF
d_call: -; clone_size: -; j_call: TRBJ1-2; v_call: TRBV3-1/TRBV3-2; cdr3_nt: TGTGCCAGCACTTTCGAAGGGGGGGCCAGTGGCTACACCTTC; cdr3_aa: CASTFEGGASGYTF
d_call: TRBD1; clone_size: -; j_call: TRBJ1-5; v_call: TRBV5-1; cdr3_nt: TGCGCCAGCAGCCCGACAGGGCCCAATCAGCCCCAGCATTTT; cdr3_aa: CASSPTGPNQPQHF
d_call: TRBD1; clone_size: few; j_call: TRBJ1-4; v_call: TRBV28; cdr3_nt: TGTGCCAGCAGTTTCTCCGGGACAGCTGTAAATGAAAAACTGTTTTTT; cdr3_aa: CASSFSGTAVNEKLFF
d_call: TRBD1; clone_size: -; j_call: TRBJ1-1; v_call: TRBV5-6; cdr3_nt: TGTGCCAGCAGCTTGGAGAGGGGGCATAAAGCTTTCTTT; cdr3_aa: CASSLERGHKAFF
d_call: -; clone_size: -; j_call: TRBJ2-1; v_call: TRBV28; cdr3_nt: TGTGCCAGCAGTCCAAACTTGGGACTCCGGTCCTACAATGAGCAGTTCTTC; cdr3_aa: CASSPNLGLRSYNEQFF
d_call: TRBD1; clone_size: -; j_call: TRBJ2-2; v_call: TRBV6-5; cdr3_nt: TGTGCCACCTACAGGGGGGACACCGGGGAGCTGTTTTTT; cdr3_aa: CATYRGDTGELFF
d_call: TRBD1; clone_size: few; j_call: TRBJ2-7; v_call: TRBV7-2; cdr3_nt: TGTGCCAGCAGCCGTGACAGGGTCCGGGCCTACGAGCAGTACTTC; cdr3_aa: CASSRDRVRAYEQYF